The 26 T cell receptor beta chains in this list originate from one sample, sequenced in a study of beta chain features in type 1 diabetes. General observations from the study: For Type 1 diabetes patients, all four CD4+ subsets carried TCRB CDR3s that were moderately but significantly shorter.

As every portion of the isolated RNA was reverse transcribed, the sequencing read expressed TCRB transcripts. Data came from immunoSEQ multiplex PCR; TCRdb stores just in-frame clones and leaves some out. Here the sample spans a few hundred thousand clones, roughly 13% being singletons. These receptors lack a known antigen. The specimen sequenced was naive CD4+ T cells from blood. The receptors stem from a woman younger than 30 with type 1 diabetes.

The chain has TRBV19 and TRBJ2-1; possibly TRBD2 for D (6 bases). The CDR3 runs to 15 residues. The ends were cut back, 6 bases at V and 6 bases at J, with 18 bases in the middle. Germline values: CDR1 LNHDA, CDR2 SQIVND (reference sequence). Written as DNA, the CDR3 is TGTGCCAGTAGCCCTAGGACTATCCGTGGCAATGAGCAGTTCTTC. As protein: CASSPRTIRGNEQFF. Complete variable domain (other parts from reference TRBV19 and TRBJ2-1): DGGITQSPKYLFRKEGQNVTLSCEQNLNHDAMYWYRQDPGQGLRLIYYSQIVNDFQKGDIAEGYSVSREKKESFPLTVTSAQKNPTAFYLCASSPRTIRGNEQFFGPGTRLTVL.

This sequence joins TRBV28 and TRBJ2-7, with TRBD2 identical over 10 bases. Germline V CDR1 and CDR2: MDHEN, SYDVKM. The CDR3 is 14 amino acids. The V segment lost 8 bases and the J segment 3 bases; nucleotides outside the gene matches: 7. This CDR3 is CASGSGTSVYEQYF. CDR3 coding DNA: TGTGCCAGCGGATCCGGGACTAGCGTCTACGAGCAGTACTTC.

This rearrangement joins TRBV18 to TRBJ1-1; D gene ambiguous. Germline CDR1 KGHSH, CDR2 LQKENI. Trimming shortened V by 3 bases and J by 1 base, and 12 bases separated the two germline ends. This CDR3 is 15 amino acids long. In nucleotides, the CDR3 is TGTGCCAGCTCACCTTTCCTACAGACGAACACTGAAGCTTTCTTT. Translated, it gives CASSPFLQTNTEAFF.

This sequence joins TRBV7-2 and TRBJ2-2, with TRBD2 matching over 7 bases. With 1 base clipped from V and 5 bases from J, the junction kept 7 bases outside the gene matches. The CDR3 runs to 16 residues. The V gene's germline CDR1 is SGHTA and CDR2 FQGNSA. The CDR3 here is CASSLGGGRVTGELFF. CDR3 in DNA: TGTGCCAGCAGCTTAGGGGGCGGGAGAGTGACCGGGGAGCTGTTTTTT.

The chain joins TRBV19 to TRBJ2-1; 10 nucleotides line up with TRBD2. CDR1 and CDR2 from the germline V gene are LNHDA and SQIVND (reference sequence). The CDR3 runs 13 residues. The V and J ends lost 11 bases and 6 bases, in that order; junction bases with no gene match: 7. The CDR3 nucleotides are TGTGCCTGCAAGCGGGGGGGTTTCAATGAGCAGTTCTTC. Protein: CACKRGGFNEQFF.

The rearrangement uses TRBV18 and TRBJ2-7; tentative D call: TRBD1 (6 bases). With 3 bases removed from V and 6 bases from J, the gap between germline ends came to 18 bases. Germline CDR1 KGHSH, CDR2 LQKENI. The CDR3 has 15 amino acids. The CDR3 sequence: CASSPGQWESVEQYF. The CDR3 DNA follows: TGTGCCAGCTCACCCGGACAGTGGGAATCGGTCGAGCAGTACTTC.

The V gene is TRBV4-3, the J gene TRBJ2-7; 7 bases fit TRBD1. Germline V gene data show CDR1 as LGHNA and CDR2 as YSLEER. Germline trimming cut 2 bases from V and 3 bases from J; bases unmatched to any gene: 7. CDR3 size: 15 residues. The CDR3 protein is CASSQLPGQIYEQYF. The DNA of the CDR3 is TGCGCCAGCAGCCAACTCCCGGGACAGATCTACGAGCAGTACTTC.

The CDR3 here is CASSAGTGDYGYTF. CDR3 nucleotides: TGTGCCAGCAGCGCCGGGACAGGGGACTATGGCTACACCTTC. The chain has TRBV28 and TRBJ1-2; 10 positions match TRBD1. The V segment lost 6 bases and the J segment 3 bases; nucleotides outside the gene matches: 4. The CDR3 is 14 residues long. Germline V CDR1 and CDR2: MDHEN, SYDVKM.

This clone occurred a few times. V usage is TRBV15 and J usage is TRBJ2-7, with 7 bases matching TRBD2. This CDR3 is 13 amino acids long. Germline-derived CDR1 and CDR2 are LNHNV and YYDKDF (reference sequence). The V segment lost 7 bases and the J segment 12 bases; nucleotides outside the gene matches: 15. CDR3 in amino acids: CATTQGGDSQRYF. For the CDR3, the DNA is TGTGCCACCACCCAGGGAGGGGACTCCCAACGGTACTTC.

The chain is built from TRBV11-2 and TRBJ1-2, with no clear D. Per the germline V gene, CDR1 is SGHAT and CDR2 is FQNNGV. The V end lost 2 bases, the J end lost 4 bases, and 8 bases lay between the germline ends. This CDR3 is 13 amino acids long. The CDR3 DNA reads as TGTGCCAGCAGCTTACAACAGTCCTATGGCTACACCTTC. Amino acid sequence: CASSLQQSYGYTF.

This clone was seen only a few times. CDR3 residues: CAWRRLGSYNEQFF. The CDR3 DNA sequence: TGTGCCTGGCGAAGACTAGGGTCCTACAATGAGCAGTTCTTC. This rearrangement joins TRBV30 to TRBJ2-1; the D gene is possibly TRBD2 (6 bases). The V and J ends lost 5 bases and 1 base respectively, with 12 bases between them. Germline V gene sequence: CDR1 GTSNPN, CDR2 SVGIG (reference sequence). There are 14 residues in the CDR3.

This clone was detected a few times. This rearrangement joins TRBV7-2 to TRBJ2-5, with 9 bases that match TRBD1. CDR1 is SGHTA and CDR2 is FQGNSA in the germline V gene. The CDR3 sequence is 16 residues long. The junction had 8 bases not matched to a gene; V was cut back by 2 bases and J by 4 bases. The CDR3 here is CASSLRLTGGLETQYF. CDR3 coding DNA: TGTGCCAGCAGCTTAAGGTTGACAGGGGGACTAGAGACCCAGTACTTC. The full variable domain, in which reference TRBV7-2 and TRBJ2-5 provide the parts outside the CDR3, is GAGVSQSPSNKVTEKGKDVELRCDPISGHTALYWYRQSLGQGLEFLIYFQGNSAPDKSGLPSDRFSAERTGGSVSTLTIQRTQQEDSAVYLCASSLRLTGGLETQYFGPGTRLLVL.

This clone was counted only a few times. The same CDR3 can be traced to other DNA sequences in this sample. The CDR3 reads CASSWGQAQETQYF. As DNA, the CDR3 is TGCGCCAGCAGCTGGGGACAGGCTCAAGAGACCCAGTACTTC. The chain uses TRBV5-1 and TRBJ2-5, with TRBD1 identical over 8 bases. The CDR3 has 14 residues. Germline trimming cut 3 bases from V and 2 bases from J; bases unmatched to any gene: 3. Germline CDR1 SGHRS, CDR2 YFSETQ.

V is TRBV27 and J is TRBJ1-2, with 7 bases identical to TRBD1. The CDR3 covers 14 residues. J gave up 4 bases and V 5 bases, and 7 bases lay outside the gene matches. In germline, CDR1 is MNHEY, CDR2 SMNVEV (reference sequence). The CDR3 region has the DNA TGTGCCAGCAGTGCCTTGGGACAGAGCTATGGCTACACCTTC. The encoded protein is CASSALGQSYGYTF.

The chain joins TRBV5-4 to TRBJ2-7, with D uncertain. This CDR3 has 13 residues. CDR1 is SGHNT, CDR2 YYREEE, per germline (reference sequence). V lost 0 bases to trimming and J lost 5 bases, with 9 bases between them. CDR3 bases: TGTGCCAGCAGCTTGGAAGAGGTCCACGAGCAGTACTTC. It specifies CASSLEEVHEQYF.

There are a few counts of this clone. The chain uses TRBV7-9 and TRBJ1-1, with 8 bases matching TRBD1. With V trimmed by 5 bases and J by 1 base, 3 bases remained unmatched. The CDR3 is 14 amino acids. Germline V lookup: CDR1 SEHNR, CDR2 FQNEAQ (reference sequence). CDR3 sequence reads: CASSLQGANTEAFF. The CDR3 nucleotides read TGTGCCAGCAGCCTCCAGGGGGCGAACACTGAAGCTTTCTTT.

Only a few counts were recorded for this clone. The chain joins TRBV28 to TRBJ1-2; D is possibly TRBD1 (5 bases). The germline gives CDR1 MDHEN, CDR2 SYDVKM. With 4 bases removed from V and 8 bases from J, the gap between germline ends came to 14 bases. The CDR3 runs 13 residues. CDR3 sequence reads: CASSSGGNRGYTF. In DNA, the CDR3 is TGTGCCAGCAGTTCCGGGGGAAATCGCGGCTACACCTTC.

The chain carries TRBV7-3 and TRBJ2-1, with D tentatively TRBD1 (8 bases). V lost 5 bases, J lost 5 bases, and 13 bases lay in between. The CDR3 covers 14 residues. Germline values: CDR1 SGHTA, CDR2 FQGTGA. Written as DNA, the CDR3 is TGTGCCAGCAGCACAACAGGGGGGGACAATGAGCAGTTCTTC. Encoded protein: CASSTTGGDNEQFF.

This clone was observed a few times. Written as DNA, the CDR3 is TGTGCCAGCGGCGGGACTACCAACACAGATACGCAGTATTTT. It specifies CASGGTTNTDTQYF. The chain links TRBV7-9 to TRBJ2-3, with TRBD2 matching over 7 bases. Trimming at V came to 8 bases and at J to 2 bases, leaving 7 bases not matched to a gene. Germline V gene lookup returns CDR1 SEHNR and CDR2 FQNEAQ (reference sequence). The CDR3 covers 14 residues.

This clone was counted between two and nine times. The chain has TRBV5-8 and TRBJ2-3; 11 bases match TRBD2. The CDR3 consists of 16 residues. In germline, CDR1 is SGHTS, CDR2 YDEGEE. The junction had 11 bases not matched to a gene; V was cut back by 5 bases and J by 6 bases. This CDR3 is CASSLGTSGSKDTQYF. The CDR3 DNA reads TGTGCCAGCAGTCTGGGGACTAGCGGTTCCAAGGATACGCAGTATTTT.

The rearrangement joins TRBV4-3 to TRBJ2-2; tentative D call: TRBD1 (6 bases). Germline CDR1 reads LGHNA; CDR2 reads YSLEER. V was clipped by 10 bases and J by 4 bases, with 16 bases between them. The CDR3 extends over 14 amino acids. CDR3 loop: CATRKGHFTGELFF. CDR3 DNA sequence: TGCGCCACCAGGAAGGGACACTTCACCGGGGAGCTGTTTTTT.

In its sample, this clone was seen a few times. The chain joins TRBV4-2 to TRBJ2-3; D may be TRBD2 (6 bases). Germline CDR1 and CDR2: LGHNA and YNFKEQ. Trimming took off 4 bases at V and 2 bases at J, with 13 bases between the two ends. The CDR3 extends over 15 amino acids. CDR3 loop: CASSPRGGHTDTQYF. CDR3 coding DNA: TGTGCCAGCAGCCCAAGGGGAGGCCACACAGATACGCAGTATTTT.

The rearrangement uses TRBV5-1 and TRBJ2-5; TRBD2 matches at 10 bases. J was trimmed by 5 bases and V by 2 bases; bases with no gene match: 3. The CDR3 covers 14 residues. Germline CDR1 and CDR2: SGHRS and YFSETQ. CDR3 bases: TGCGCCAGCAGCTTACTAGCGGGATCGGAGACCCAGTACTTC. This encodes CASSLLAGSETQYF.

This clone was found a few times. This sequence joins TRBV2 and TRBJ1-2, with 7 positions matching TRBD1. Germline CDR1 is SNHLY and CDR2 is FYNNEI. The CDR3 length is 12 residues. Trimming cost V 6 bases and J 5 bases; bases outside gene matches: 3. The CDR3 region is CASRTTGYGYTF. As DNA, the CDR3 is TGTGCCAGCAGGACGACAGGGTATGGCTACACCTTC.

This chain uses TRBV5-1 with TRBJ1-1, with 10 positions matching TRBD1. CDR1 is SGHRS, CDR2 YFSETQ, per germline. The CDR3 length is 19 residues. The ends lost 4 bases at V and 1 base at J; junction bases unmatched: 16. The DNA for the CDR3 is TGCGCCAGCAGCCCGTGGGACAGGGGATCCCACTCCAGGAACACTGAAGCTTTCTTT. This encodes CASSPWDRGSHSRNTEAFF. Full variable domain (outside the CDR3, taken from reference TRBV5-1 and TRBJ1-1): KAGVTQTPRYLIKTRGQQVTLSCSPISGHRSVSWYQQTPGQGLQFLFEYFSETQRNKGNFPGRFSGRQFSNSRSEMNVSTLELGDSALYLCASSPWDRGSHSRNTEAFFGQGTRLTVV.

V and J are TRBV6-6 and TRBJ2-3, with TRBD2 identical over 7 bases. With V trimmed by 6 bases and J by 0 bases, 6 bases remained unmatched. The CDR3 contains 15 residues. Germline V gene sequence: CDR1 MNHNY, CDR2 SVGAGI (reference sequence). CDR3: CASSPLARSTDTQYF. DNA of the CDR3: TGTGCCAGCAGCCCACTAGCGCGGAGCACAGATACGCAGTATTTT.